A single sample gave rise to the 22 T cell receptor beta chains below, sequenced in a study of T-cell memory formation after mild COVID-19. Each CDR3 protein is one row after TCRdb ran MiXCR on the 5' RACE reads. The sample lists approximately 560,000 distinct CDR3 sequences, approximately 15% occurring once. The sequencing sample was made of PBMCs or a T cell subset sorted from them (not recorded which). The receptors were sampled from an adult woman who had mild COVID-19 (a few samples of this study predate the infection). Cell type and time point are not known.

The chain combines TRBV3-1 with TRBJ1-2, with a possible D match to TRBD1 (5 bases). V lost 4 bases and J 4 bases, leaving 16 bases between the germline ends. Germline V gene sequence: CDR1 LGHDT, CDR2 YNNKEL (reference sequence). The CDR3 consists of 15 residues. CDR3 residues: CASSLQRGVGYGYTF. The DNA for the CDR3 is TGTGCCAGCAGCCTTCAGAGGGGAGTCGGCTATGGCTACACCTTC.

This chain links TRBV7-2 with TRBJ2-1; D unresolved. Deletions cut 10 bases from V and 0 bases from J, with 19 bases between. The CDR3 covers 16 residues. Germline CDR1 and CDR2: SGHTA and FQGNSA. The CDR3 spells CANPSTGMSSYNEQFF. CDR3 sequence (DNA): TGTGCCAACCCGTCGACGGGTATGAGCTCCTACAATGAGCAGTTCTTC.

The CDR3 reads CSVEREFDRNEQFF. DNA for the CDR3: TGCAGCGTTGAGCGTGAGTTCGACCGGAATGAGCAGTTCTTC. V is TRBV29-1 and J is TRBJ2-1, with D unresolved. The germline gives CDR1 SQVTM, CDR2 ANQGSEA. V lost 3 bases, J lost 7 bases, and 16 bases lay in between. This CDR3 spans 14 amino acids.

This clonotype appeared a few times. The chain links TRBV12-3 or TRBV12-4 to TRBJ2-2, with unresolved D. Trimming shortened V by 5 bases and J by 2 bases, and 12 bases separated the two germline ends. The CDR3 is made up of 15 amino acids. The CDR3 spells CASSRRPLNTGELFF. The CDR3 region has the DNA TGTGCCAGCAGTCGTCGGCCATTAAACACCGGGGAGCTGTTTTTT.

The chain carries TRBV7-8 and TRBJ2-3; D unresolved. Per germline, CDR1 SGHVS and CDR2 FQNEAQ. Deletions cut 4 bases from V and 2 bases from J, with 4 bases between. CDR3 length equals 12 residues. CDR3 DNA sequence: TGTGCCAGCAGCTCCCACACAGATACGCAGTATTTT. Translation gives CASSSHTDTQYF.

V gene TRBV5-4 combines with J gene TRBJ2-6; D is perhaps TRBD1 (6 bases). CDR3 length: 16 residues. Trimming removed 4 bases from V and 1 base from J, with 12 bases in between. CDR1 and CDR2 (germline): SGHNT, YYREEE (reference sequence). The CDR3 bases are TGTGCCAGCAGCCCTCCCGGACAGTCTGGGGCCAACGTCCTGACTTTC. It is translated as CASSPPGQSGANVLTF.

The table lists this clonotype with many counts. The chain uses TRBV5-4 and TRBJ2-5; D perhaps matches TRBD2 (5 bases). The V gene's germline CDR1 is SGHNT and CDR2 YYREEE (reference sequence). The length of the CDR3 is 14 residues. The ends were cut back, 6 bases at V and 2 bases at J, with 14 bases in the middle. CDR3 region: CASKERAVQETQYF. The CDR3 region has the DNA TGTGCCAGCAAAGAGAGGGCGGTGCAAGAGACCCAGTACTTC.

This clonotype has more than one count but fewer than ten. The chain combines TRBV5-1 with TRBJ1-3; D call uncertain. Trimming took 6 bases from V and 3 from J, leaving 13 bases between them. CDR3 length: 14 residues. CDR1 and CDR2 from the germline V gene are SGHRS and YFSETQ. CDR3 DNA sequence: TGCGCCAGCAAGGACCTCCGGGGTGGAAACACCATATATTTT. It yields the protein CASKDLRGGNTIYF.

The chain is built from TRBV12-3 or TRBV12-4 and TRBJ2-1; D is perhaps TRBD1 (5 bases). There are 17 residues in the CDR3. V lost 3 bases and J 3 bases, leaving 18 bases between the germline ends. For the CDR3, the DNA is TGTGCCAGCAGTTTTGAAAAGGGGTCAACTCTCTACAATGAGCAGTTCTTC. Translating gives CASSFEKGSTLYNEQFF.

This chain links TRBV24-1 with TRBJ2-5; TRBD2 agrees at 11 bases. The V gene end was trimmed by 4 bases and the J gene end by 4 bases; junction bases not matched to a gene: 4. The CDR3 is 15 residues long. Germline lookup yields CDR1 KGHDR and CDR2 SFDVKD. CDR3 region: CATSDRGLAGETQYF. The CDR3 DNA sequence: TGTGCCACCAGTGACCGAGGACTAGCGGGAGAGACCCAGTACTTC.

A note on this clonotype: A much larger clone differs by one base, so this may be a read error. V usage is TRBV29-1 and J usage is TRBJ2-1; D may be TRBD2 (5 bases). The CDR3 length is 14 residues. The germline V and J ends were trimmed by 5 bases and 5 bases, with 16 bases remaining between them. CDR1 is SQVTM and CDR2 is ANQGSEA in the germline V gene. Written as DNA, the CDR3 is TGCAGCGTTAAAAGGCTCGGGAAAAACAATGAGCAGTTCTTC. Its translation: CSVKRLGKNNEQFF.

This clonotype was counted between two and nine times. The chain links TRBV5-5 to TRBJ1-2; possible D gene TRBD1, 5 bases. Between the trimmed V and J ends, which lost 4 bases and 6 bases, there was a span of 16 bases. The germline CDR1 and CDR2 sequences are SGHKS and YYEKEE (reference sequence). This CDR3 spans 14 amino acids. In nucleotides, the CDR3 is TGTGCCAGCAGCCAGGAGTGGGGGAGCGATGGCTACACCTTC. Translation gives CASSQEWGSDGYTF.

The CDR3 here is CSARDRPGAYEQYF. CDR3 nucleotides: TGCAGTGCTAGAGATCGCCCCGGGGCCTACGAGCAGTACTTC. The chain employs TRBV20-1 and TRBJ2-7; tentative D call: TRBD2 (5 bases). Germline V lookup: CDR1 DFQATT, CDR2 SNEGSKA (reference sequence). V was shortened by 0 bases and J by 2 bases, with 11 bases between the two germline ends. The CDR3 contains 14 residues.

This clonotype has at least ten counts. The genes are TRBV12-3 or TRBV12-4 and TRBJ2-3; no clear D gene. CDR3 length equals 11 residues. V lost 4 bases to trimming and J lost 2 bases, with 1 base between them. The CDR3 reads CASSYTDTQYF. The CDR3 bases are TGTGCCAGCAGTTACACAGATACGCAGTATTTT.

This CDR3 reads CASSQGLAGGPEQFF. In DNA form, the CDR3 reads TGTGCCAGCAGCCAAGGACTAGCGGGGGGGCCTGAGCAGTTCTTC. The chain uses TRBV3-1 and TRBJ2-1, with TRBD2 matching 14 bases. Germline V CDR1 and CDR2: LGHDT, YNNKEL (reference sequence). J gave up 9 bases and V 1 base, and 2 bases lay outside the gene matches. The CDR3 has 15 amino acids.

The V gene is TRBV7-9, the J gene TRBJ2-1, with 9 bases lining up with TRBD1. In germline, CDR1 is SEHNR, CDR2 FQNEAQ (reference sequence). The V segment lost 3 bases and the J segment 8 bases; nucleotides outside the gene matches: 8. CDR3 size: 15 residues. DNA for the CDR3: TGTGCCAGCAGCTTCGTACAGGGGGCCGTGTATGAGCAGTTCTTC. Its protein is CASSFVQGAVYEQFF.

This chain links TRBV12-3 or TRBV12-4 with TRBJ1-5; D gene unclear. This CDR3 region has 15 residues. V was clipped by 1 base and J by 7 bases, with 14 bases between them. DNA of the CDR3: TGTGCCAGCAGTTTAGATTTTTCGCGGAGCCAGCCCCAGCATTTT. This codes for CASSLDFSRSQPQHF.

This clonotype was recorded many times. This chain links TRBV20-1 with TRBJ2-2, with 9 positions matching TRBD2. The V and J ends lost 3 bases and 2 bases, in that order; junction bases with no gene match: 7. Germline loops: CDR1 DFQATT, CDR2 SNEGSKA (reference sequence). This CDR3 has 16 amino acids. This chain's CDR3 is CSARDLLAGNTGELFF. CDR3 nucleotides: TGCAGTGCTAGGGATTTACTAGCGGGTAACACCGGGGAGCTGTTTTTT.

This clonotype has only a few counts. This sequence joins TRBV24-1 and TRBJ2-5, with TRBD1 identical over 7 bases. J gave up 0 bases and V 5 bases, and 8 bases lay outside the gene matches. Germline lookup yields CDR1 KGHDR and CDR2 SFDVKD. This CDR3 contains 16 residues. As DNA, the CDR3 is TGTGCCACCAGTGTCCCGGGACAGATACACCAAGAGACCCAGTACTTC. Its protein is CATSVPGQIHQETQYF.

J is TRBJ2-1 and V is TRBV7-2; 10 bases align to TRBD2. Germline values: CDR1 SGHTA, CDR2 FQGNSA. The CDR3 has 15 amino acids. V trimming: 3 bases; J trimming: 8 bases; junction bases outside the gene matches: 7. DNA for the CDR3: TGTGCCAGCAGCTTCCTAGCGGGAGTGAACGATGAGCAGTTCTTC. Its protein product is CASSFLAGVNDEQFF.

J is TRBJ2-5 and V is TRBV2; 11 bases are shared with TRBD1. J gave up 5 bases and V 6 bases, and 8 bases lay outside the gene matches. In germline, CDR1 is SNHLY, CDR2 FYNNEI. This CDR3 comprises 15 residues. CDR3 region: CASRRTGGAGETQYF. The CDR3 DNA reads as TGTGCCAGCAGAAGGACAGGGGGCGCCGGGGAGACCCAGTACTTC.

The CDR3 nucleotides are TGCAGTGCTAACGGGCGTAACACCGGGGAGCTGTTTTTT. Translation: CSANGRNTGELFF. The chain couples TRBV20-1 to TRBJ2-2; D gene uncertain. The germline CDR1 and CDR2 sequences are DFQATT and SNEGSKA (reference sequence). The CDR3 totals 13 residues. The germline V and J ends were trimmed by 4 bases and 2 bases, with 8 bases remaining between them.